This T cell receptor (beta chain) was sequenced for a study of blood T cells in healthy people across ages. Overall study findings and caveats: Fewer expanded clones and more diversity marked long-lived versus aged donors.

Using a J-beta primer mix together with a sample-barcoded 5' primer, a second PCR was run for roughly 7 to 12 cycles. Each of the cDNA molecules was tagged by a template-switch adaptor with 12 random nucleotides. A single record per CDR3 protein comes from TCRdb applying MiXCR to the 5' RACE reads. Of about 640,000 distinct CDR3 sequences in the sample, 58% are singletons; the top ten hold 30% to 40%. With regard to this clonotype: Its matching antigen is unknown.

The study recruited healthy Caucasian donors from Russia who were aged roughly 6 to 100. The sample was blood. The source of this sequence is a man in his 60s in good health.

CDR3 coding DNA: TGTGCCAGCAGCTTCACAGGGTCCTGGGACACCGGGGAGCTGTTTTTT. Protein sequence: CASSFTGSWDTGELFF. The chain employs TRBV11-2 and TRBJ2-2; maybe TRBD1 (6 bases). Germline V lookup: CDR1 SGHAT, CDR2 FQNNGV. The V and J ends lost 3 bases and 3 bases respectively, with 14 bases between them. The CDR3 has 16 residues.